This note documents a single TCR beta chain sequence. Its antigen is currently unknown. A multiplex PCR was run with 60 Vbeta primers and 13 Jbeta primers. Sequencing was performed with immunoSEQ multiplex PCR; in TCRdb, only in-frame clones are kept and a portion is missing. The data show roughly 98,000 clones, approximately 75% seen once. This entry belongs to a study of cytomegalovirus exposure and HLA in healthy donors. As for the study in general: There were tens of millions of unique TCRs (from HLA-typed donors) in an early data release.

Whole-study findings and limits: An ancestry cluster, one associated with Asian ancestry, reportedly showed fewer N-insertions than the 666-donor mean in a later analysis. The study dropped some indistinguishable V segments, TRBV6-2 and TRBV6-3 among them.

Germline lookup yields CDR1 LGHNT and CDR2 FRNRAP. The CDR3 length is 16 residues. J was trimmed by 3 bases and V by 7 bases; bases with no gene match: 12. The sequencing input was PBMCs. This TCR was recovered from a female donor in good health and CMV-seropositive. This chain connects TRBV12-5 to TRBJ2-7; 10 positions agree with TRBD2. Written as DNA, the CDR3 is TGTGCTAGTGCCTCCCTCGAGGAGCGGGGGGGCTACGAGCAGTACTTC. Encoded protein: CASASLEERGGYEQYF.